This is a list of T cell receptor beta chains from one sample in a study of blood T cell repertoires in COVID-19. Generated by immunoSEQ multiplex PCR, the TCRdb table keeps only in-frame clones and is missing some. Counted here are about 140,000 clones, roughly 75% occurring once; the ten biggest clones make up over 5%. The sample comprised PBMCs or T cells enriched from blood (not recorded which). Receptors were obtained from a woman aged 50 to 65 who had recovered from COVID-19. The CDR3 runs from the conserved cysteine through the conserved F or W. A D gene is named only where the DNA matches it firmly. Some rows have no size entry. The others give once, few or many, or a class for an expanded clone.

TRBD2	TRBJ2-7	-	TRBV4-2	CASSQEGLGYEQYF	TGTGCCAGCAGCCAAGAGGGACTAGGCTACGAGCAGTACTTC
-	TRBJ1-1	-	TRBV30	CAWSEQLIEAFF	TGTGCCTGGAGTGAACAGTTAATAGAAGCTTTCTTT
-	TRBJ1-1	-	TRBV7-9	CASSQRVGNTEAFF	TGTGCCAGCAGCCAACGGGTGGGGAACACTGAAGCTTTCTTT
-	TRBJ1-4	few	TRBV7-8	CASSRQSEKLFF	TGTGCCAGCAGCCGGCAGTCCGAAAAACTGTTTTTT
TRBD2	TRBJ2-1	-	TRBV9	CASSVDGGIYNEQFF	TGTGCCAGCAGCGTAGACGGGGGGATCTACAATGAGCAGTTCTTC
-	TRBJ1-1	-	TRBV25-1	CASSERPGLNTEAFF	TGTGCCAGCAGTGAAAGGCCAGGCTTGAACACTGAAGCTTTCTTT
TRBD1	TRBJ1-2	-	TRBV18	CASSTTGDSDYGYTF	TGTGCCAGCTCAACTACAGGGGACTCGGACTATGGCTACACCTTC
TRBD1	TRBJ1-6	-	TRBV5-5	CASSLWTGGSPLHF	TGTGCCAGCAGCTTGTGGACAGGGGGCTCACCCCTCCACTTT
TRBD1	TRBJ2-1	-	TRBV11-3	CASSPGTGSYNEQFF	TGTGCCAGCAGCCCCGGGACAGGGTCATACAATGAGCAGTTCTTC
-	TRBJ1-1	-	TRBV4-1	CASSQDQGNTEAFF	TGCGCCAGCAGCCAAGACCAGGGGAACACTGAAGCTTTCTTT
-	TRBJ1-1	-	TRBV29-1	CSVERAAGLEAFF	TGCAGCGTTGAACGGGCGGCAGGGCTTGAAGCTTTCTTT
-	TRBJ1-1	-	TRBV11-2	CASSLGWGDEAFF	TGTGCCAGCAGCTTAGGATGGGGAGATGAAGCTTTCTTT
TRBD2	TRBJ2-1	-	TRBV4-1	CASSPVRLAVYNEQFF	TGCGCCAGCAGCCCGGTCAGGCTAGCGGTCTACAATGAGCAGTTCTTC
TRBD1	TRBJ1-6	-	TRBV5-1	CASSYDREDSPLHF	TGCGCCAGCAGTTACGACAGGGAAGACTCACCCCTCCACTTT
TRBD2	TRBJ2-1	large	TRBV10-3	CAISESTSGGNEQFF	TGTGCCATCAGTGAGAGTACTAGCGGGGGTAATGAGCAGTTCTTC
TRBD1	TRBJ1-3	-	TRBV25-1	CASSVTGVNTIYF	TGTGCCAGCAGTGTCACAGGGGTGAACACCATATATTTT
-	TRBJ1-1	-	TRBV19	CATDNRVNTEAFF	TGTGCCACCGATAATCGGGTGAACACTGAAGCTTTCTTT
TRBD2	TRBJ2-3	-	TRBV4-2	CASSRTSGGDLSTDTQYF	TGTGCCAGCAGCCGGACTAGCGGGGGCGACCTTAGCACAGATACGCAGTATTTT
-	TRBJ1-1	-	TRBV7-9	CASSLAGTPNTEAFF	TGTGCCAGCAGCTTAGCCGGGACACCTAACACTGAAGCTTTCTTT
TRBD1	TRBJ1-4	-	TRBV9	CASSVGAGGNEKLFF	TGTGCCAGCAGCGTAGGGGCAGGGGGAAATGAAAAACTGTTTTTT
-	TRBJ2-2	-	TRBV10-3	CAISGASGSGISGELFF	TGTGCCATCAGTGGAGCGAGCGGTTCGGGTATATCCGGGGAGCTGTTTTTT
-	TRBJ2-2	few	TRBV10-3	CAISVAGSGELFF	TGTGCCATCAGTGTAGCCGGGTCCGGGGAGCTGTTTTTT
TRBD1	TRBJ1-3	-	TRBV30	CALQGATGNTIYF	TGTGCCTTACAGGGGGCAACTGGAAACACCATATATTTT
-	TRBJ1-1	-	TRBV7-3	CASSLGSNTEAFF	TGTGCCAGCAGCTTAGGGAGTAATACTGAAGCTTTCTTT
-	TRBJ2-2	-	TRBV2	CASNKLEAGELFF	TGTGCCAGCAATAAACTAGAGGCAGGGGAGCTGTTTTTT
TRBD1	TRBJ1-1	-	TRBV5-1	CASSLLGTGHTEAFF	TGCGCCAGCAGCTTGCTAGGGACAGGGCACACTGAAGCTTTCTTT
-	TRBJ1-5	-	TRBV4-1	CASSQDYSGWSNQPQHF	TGCGCCAGCAGCCAAGATTATTCGGGTTGGAGCAATCAGCCCCAGCATTTT
TRBD2	TRBJ2-5	-	TRBV7-8	CASSLGTSGVYQETQYF	TGTGCCAGCAGCCTCGGGACTAGCGGGGTATACCAAGAGACCCAGTACTTC
TRBD1	TRBJ1-2	-	TRBV5-1	CASSPSTGPRYGYTF	TGCGCCAGCAGTCCATCGACAGGGCCGCGGTATGGCTACACCTTC